This entry lists 15 T cell receptor beta chains sequenced from one sample in a study of blood T cells in healthy people across ages. PCR was performed a second time for about 6 to 11 cycles using a sample-barcoded 5' primer and a J-beta primer mix. TCRdb processed the 5' RACE reads anew with MiXCR; each CDR3 protein has one entry. The sample includes more than 800,000 distinct CDR3 sequences, 40% to 55% seen only once; the top ten take approximately 17%. The sequenced material came from blood. The receptors were gathered from a woman aged 55-69 years in good health.

V gene TRBV5-6 combines with J gene TRBJ2-4; D tentatively fits TRBD1 or TRBD2 (6 bases each). The V gene's germline CDR1 is SGHDT and CDR2 YYEEEE. Between the trimmed V and J ends, which lost 4 bases and 7 bases, there was a span of 18 bases. The CDR3 consists of 15 residues. CDR3 region: CASSPMGGRVNIQYF. Here the CDR3 DNA reads TGTGCCAGCAGCCCGATGGGGGGCAGGGTGAACATTCAGTACTTC.

Notes on this clonotype: Mismatch with germline at one junction end may stem from a read error. V gene TRBV7-9 combines with J gene TRBJ2-1, with a tentative D call TRBD1 (5 bases). This CDR3 contains 16 residues. CDR1 and CDR2 (germline): SEHNR, FQNEAQ (reference sequence). The chain's CDR3 is CASSPPPGRAINERFF. The CDR3 bases are TGTGCCAGCAGCCCCCCCCCAGGCAGGGCTATCAATGAGCGGTTCTTC.

DNA of the CDR3: TGTGCCAGCAGCACGGGACTAGCAGAGAACACCGGGGAGCTGTTTTTT. Protein: CASSTGLAENTGELFF. This rearrangement joins TRBV21-1 to TRBJ2-2; the DNA was not compared with TRBD2, the D call given in the table. TRBV21-1 is an annotated pseudogene. This CDR3 contains 16 residues.

The chain has TRBV6-6 and TRBJ2-1, with D possibly being TRBD2 (6 bases). V was shortened by 2 bases and J by 8 bases, with 19 bases between the two germline ends. Per the germline V gene, CDR1 is MNHNY and CDR2 is SVGAGI (reference sequence). The CDR3 totals 16 residues. CDR3 loop: CASSYPGGLRDDEQFF. The CDR3 DNA follows: TGTGCCAGCAGTTACCCCGGGGGTTTGCGGGACGATGAGCAGTTCTTC.

As regards this clonotype: A much larger clone sits a single nucleotide away, making a read error possible. J is TRBJ2-1 and V is TRBV29-1; maybe TRBD2 (6 bases). The CDR3 consists of 13 residues. Trimming shortened V by 6 bases and J by 7 bases, and 16 bases separated the two germline ends. Germline values: CDR1 SQVTM, CDR2 ANQGSEA. Here the CDR3 DNA reads TGCAGCGTCCTGACTAGTTTTAATAATGAGCAGTTCTTC. It codes for CSVLTSFNNEQFF.

The CDR3 is CASSLGTGHAGANVLTF. CDR3 bases: TGTGCCAGCAGCTTAGGGACAGGGCATGCTGGGGCCAACGTCCTGACTTTC. The chain joins TRBV11-3 to TRBJ2-6, with 8 bases matching TRBD1. CDR3 length: 17 residues. The V segment lost 1 base and the J segment 2 bases; nucleotides outside the gene matches: 4. Germline CDR1 reads SGHNT; CDR2 reads YENEEA.

This clonotype has a count of ten or more. The gene calls are TRBV29-1 and TRBJ2-7; 10 bases agree with TRBD1. This CDR3 has 13 amino acids. Germline V gene lookup returns CDR1 SQVTM and CDR2 ANQGSEA. V trimming: 7 bases; J trimming: 2 bases; junction bases outside the gene matches: 5. CDR3 in amino acids: CSAKGQGTYEQYF. CDR3 in DNA: TGCAGCGCCAAGGGACAGGGGACCTACGAGCAGTACTTC.

Comment on this clonotype: A junction boundary mismatches the germline segment, possibly from a read error. The chain uses TRBV20-1 and TRBJ2-5; no clear D gene. The germline V gene has CDR1 DFQATT and CDR2 SNEGSKA (reference sequence). This CDR3 has 12 amino acids. The CDR3 protein is CSAPKAQGTQYF. The CDR3 nucleotides are TGCAGTGCCCCTAAAGCCCAAGGGACCCAGTACTTC.

This clonotype was counted a single time. This rearrangement joins TRBV4-1 to TRBJ2-7, with D tentatively TRBD2 (5 bases). The V end was cut by 1 base, the J end by 4 bases, with 11 bases between. The CDR3 covers 14 residues. Germline V lookup: CDR1 MGHRA, CDR2 YSYEKL. The CDR3 sequence is CASSQGFGSYEQYF. CDR3 DNA sequence: TGCGCCAGCAGCCAAGGGTTTGGGAGTTACGAGCAGTACTTC.

V usage is TRBV20-1 and J usage is TRBJ2-3, with D unclear. Trimming removed 5 bases from V and 3 bases from J, with 9 bases in between. Germline V gives CDR1 DFQATT, CDR2 SNEGSKA (reference sequence). CDR3 length equals 12 residues. CDR3 bases: TGCAGTGCTTCGGACCAAACAGATACGCAGTATTTT. This translates into CSASDQTDTQYF.

This clonotype was recorded a few times. V gene TRBV9 combines with J gene TRBJ2-7; D not resolved. The CDR3 is made up of 13 amino acids. The ends were cut back, 0 bases at V and 3 bases at J, with 7 bases in the middle. Looked up from germline, CDR1 is SGDLS and CDR2 is YYNGEE. CDR3 in DNA: TGTGCCAGCAGCGTAGGATGGGGCTACGAGCAGTACTTC. This encodes CASSVGWGYEQYF. The whole variable domain, remainder taken from reference TRBV9 and TRBJ2-7, is DSGVTQTPKHLITATGQRVTLRCSPRSGDLSVYWYQQSLDQGLQFLIQYYNGEERAKGNILERFSAQQFPDLHSELNLSSLELGDSALYFCASSVGWGYEQYFGPGTRLTVT.

The V and J genes are TRBV5-4 and TRBJ1-6; D is perhaps TRBD1 (5 bases). Trimming left V 3 bases short and J 9 bases short, with 16 bases between. This CDR3 spans 15 amino acids. The germline V gene has CDR1 SGHNT and CDR2 YYREEE (reference sequence). CDR3 amino acids: CASSSQRGGSSPLHF. CDR3 bases: TGTGCCAGCAGCTCCCAGAGGGGTGGCAGTTCACCCCTCCACTTT.

For this clonotype: An end of the junction differs from the germline gene, which may be a read error. This chain links TRBV2 with TRBJ2-5; 8 bases are shared with TRBD1. The germline V gene encodes CDR1 SNHLY and CDR2 FYNNEI. CDR3 length equals 14 residues. CDR3 sequence: CAGSEAGGGETQYF. CDR3 bases: TGTGCCGGCAGTGAAGCAGGGGGCGGAGAGACCCAGTACTTC.

The chain employs TRBV9 and TRBJ1-4; tentatively, D is TRBD1 (6 bases). The CDR3 has 17 residues. Trimming removed 4 bases from V and 3 bases from J, with 19 bases in between. From germline, CDR1 is SGDLS and CDR2 YYNGEE. The DNA for the CDR3 is TGTGCCAGCAGCCAGATGGGCAGGGGCTCGTCTAATGAAAAACTGTTTTTT. Translating it yields CASSQMGRGSSNEKLFF. The variable domain in full, completed from reference TRBV9 and TRBJ1-4, reads DSGVTQTPKHLITATGQRVTLRCSPRSGDLSVYWYQQSLDQGLQFLIQYYNGEERAKGNILERFSAQQFPDLHSELNLSSLELGDSALYFCASSQMGRGSSNEKLFFGSGTQLSVL.

The V gene is TRBV6-6, the J gene TRBJ2-7, with 10 bases identical to TRBD2. V lost 6 bases, J lost 2 bases, and 4 bases stayed unmatched. CDR1 is MNHNY and CDR2 is SVGAGI in the germline V gene (reference sequence). This CDR3 is 14 amino acids long. The CDR3 bases are TGTGCCAGCAGACCCAGCGGGGGGGCCTACGAGCAGTACTTC. Translating gives CASRPSGGAYEQYF.